Described below is a single TCR beta chain sequence and its context. This clone showed up many times. The antigen it recognizes is unknown. No clone much larger than this one lies a single base away; base qualities are absent. From its cysteine to its phenylalanine, the CDR3 spans 15 amino acids. Only the CDR3 DNA stays, 45 bases, in frame from base 1. Per the germline V gene, MDHEN is the CDR1 and SYDVKM is the CDR2. V trim: 5 bases; J trim: 6 bases; unmatched bases: 7. Preparation of the library involved PCR. Sequenced using an Illumina HiSeq 4000. High-throughput sequencing was used to profile the TCR beta-chain CDR3 region of each patient. The authors' pipeline ran thus. A classifier to discriminate distant-metastatic papillary thyroid cancer patients was built from CDR3 differences across clinicopathological groups. The Shannon index was used to measure repertoire diversity, and the Morisita-Horn index was used to measure how similar tumor and blood repertoires were. TCRdb trimmed public reads at Q25 via fastp, called clones via MiXCR and kept in-frame beta chains. None of the V and J calls come from the authors' own analysis; TCRdb made them. This sample gives about 92,000 clones in total; 15% of them show up just once. The ten top clones hold 3.6% of the sample.

This sample was included in a study of metastatic and nonmetastatic thyroid tumors (dated by TCRdb to about 2020). Study-level background: The researchers compared repertoires between peripheral blood samples and tumor or nodule tissue samples from patients with malignant or benign thyroid disease.

The research as a whole found: In both blood and tumor samples, TCR beta diversity was reported to be significantly higher in malignant tumors than in benign nodules.

No treatment had been received by any patient before thyroid surgery. Using T-cell receptor beta sequencing, the study looked back at clinical samples from patients collected from about 2012 to 2018. The receptor comes from a female donor with papillary thyroid cancer or a benign thyroid nodule (not recorded which). Some clones in this sample may be carry-over from other donors' samples. The chain is encoded by TRBV28 joined to TRBJ2-2, and 9 junctional nucleotides match TRBD1. The specimen sequenced was blood. The CDR3 corresponds to CASSPRDRVSGELFF. The nucleotide sequence reads TGTGCCAGCAGTCCACGGGACAGGGTGTCCGGGGAGCTGTTTTTT.